The 18 T cell receptor beta chains below all came from one sample that was sequenced in a study of OX40 agonist ivuxolimab in advanced cancers. Measured with immunoSEQ multiplex PCR; TCRdb has only the in-frame clones, and not every one. The table includes around 53,000 clones, about 85% detected once. The source was CD4+ or CD8+ T cells sorted from blood, collected in a trial of the OX40 agonist ivuxolimab. All receptors come from an adult with an advanced solid tumor such as melanoma, head and neck, liver or kidney cancer.

V usage is TRBV6-5 and J usage is TRBJ1-5; D gene ambiguous. CDR3 length: 15 residues. Germline V gives CDR1 MNHEY, CDR2 SVGAGI. Trimming took off 6 bases at V and 1 base at J, with 13 bases between the two ends. The CDR3 spells CASSLTGASNQPQHF. The DNA for the CDR3 is TGTGCCAGCAGCCTGACGGGAGCGAGCAATCAGCCCCAGCATTTT.

J is TRBJ1-4 and V is TRBV4-3; no definite D call. The germline CDR1 and CDR2 sequences are LGHNA and YSLEER. Trimming removed 0 bases at V and 2 bases at J, with 13 bases between. This CDR3 comprises 17 residues. The CDR3 loop reads CASSQDWSLRTNEKLFF. The DNA for the CDR3 is TGCGCCAGCAGCCAAGACTGGTCCCTTAGGACTAATGAAAAACTGTTTTTT.

This chain uses TRBV27 with TRBJ2-5, with 8 bases matching TRBD1. Germline V lookup: CDR1 MNHEY, CDR2 SMNVEV (reference sequence). The junction had 7 bases not matched to a gene; V was cut back by 6 bases and J by 1 base. The CDR3 extends over 15 amino acids. Here the CDR3 DNA reads TGTGCCAGCAGGACCACAGGGGGTTTCCAAGAGACCCAGTACTTC. This codes for CASRTTGGFQETQYF.

This rearrangement joins TRBV27 to TRBJ2-5, with unresolved D. The CDR3 runs 13 residues. Germline CDR1 and CDR2: MNHEY and SMNVEV (reference sequence). V was cut by 3 bases and J by 3 bases, with 8 bases left in between. The CDR3 reads CASSFSNKETQYF. DNA of the CDR3: TGTGCCAGCAGTTTCTCCAACAAAGAGACCCAGTACTTC.

The chain is built from TRBV14 and TRBJ2-7, with TRBD1 as a possible D gene (5 bases). This CDR3 has 12 amino acids. CDR1 SGHDN and CDR2 FVKESK come from the germline V gene. Trimming removed 0 bases from V and 12 bases from J, with 12 bases in between. The CDR3 DNA follows: TGTGCCAGCAGCCAAGAAGGCCTTAGGGGGTACTTC. Translated, it gives CASSQEGLRGYF.

The chain carries TRBV6-1 and TRBJ1-4; D gene unclear. The ends were cut back, 5 bases at V and 8 bases at J, with 12 bases in the middle. This CDR3 contains 13 residues. Germline values: CDR1 MNHNS, CDR2 SASEGT. The CDR3 sequence is CASSTGLWEKLFF. The CDR3 DNA reads TGTGCCAGCAGTACCGGGCTGTGGGAAAAACTGTTTTTT.

This chain uses TRBV6-5 with TRBJ2-2; 7 nucleotides match TRBD2. CDR3 length: 14 amino acids. Trimming at V came to 2 bases and at J to 10 bases, leaving 7 bases not matched to a gene. Germline CDR1 is MNHEY and CDR2 is SVGAGI. CDR3 region: CASSYMTSNEELFF. CDR3 sequence (DNA): TGTGCCAGCAGTTACATGACTAGCAACGAGGAGCTGTTTTTT.

The V gene is TRBV9, the J gene TRBJ1-1; D unclear. This CDR3 has 14 residues. Trimming left V 3 bases short and J 4 bases short, with 13 bases between. Germline CDR1 is SGDLS and CDR2 is YYNGEE. The CDR3 loop reads CASSAYTDSTEAFF. The CDR3 DNA reads TGTGCCAGCAGCGCCTACACGGACTCCACTGAAGCTTTCTTT.

The chain employs TRBV6-6 and TRBJ1-1; 9 bases are shared with TRBD1. Germline V gene sequence: CDR1 MNHNY, CDR2 SVGAGI (reference sequence). This CDR3 is 15 amino acids long. J was trimmed by 2 bases and V by 2 bases; bases with no gene match: 3. CDR3 coding DNA: TGTGCCAGCAGTTACACAGGGGGCCGAAACACTGAAGCTTTCTTT. Translating it yields CASSYTGGRNTEAFF.

This clone was detected only a few times. V usage is TRBV6-5 and J usage is TRBJ2-5; D could derive from TRBD1 or TRBD2 (5 bases each). Trimming shortened V by 10 bases and J by 4 bases, and 22 bases separated the two germline ends. The CDR3 runs to 15 residues. Germline CDR1 MNHEY, CDR2 SVGAGI. The CDR3 here is CATLRLGRDGETQYF. The DNA for the CDR3 is TGTGCCACCCTTAGACTCGGCAGGGACGGAGAGACCCAGTACTTC.

J is TRBJ2-1 and V is TRBV19; D not certain. The CDR3 totals 13 residues. V was clipped by 6 bases and J by 7 bases, with 13 bases between them. Germline V lookup: CDR1 LNHDA, CDR2 SQIVND (reference sequence). CDR3 DNA: TGTGCCAGTAGGATGACACAGTTAAATGAGCAGTTCTTC. Protein sequence: CASRMTQLNEQFF.

The V gene is TRBV7-9, the J gene TRBJ1-1; TRBD1 aligns across 7 bases. CDR1 and CDR2 from the germline V gene are SEHNR and FQNEAQ (reference sequence). With 5 bases clipped from V and 4 bases from J, the junction kept 10 bases outside the gene matches. This CDR3 spans 15 amino acids. The CDR3, as DNA: TGTGCCAGCAGCATAAAACAGGGGCTAAGCACTGAAGCTTTCTTT. Protein sequence: CASSIKQGLSTEAFF. Using reference TRBV7-9 and TRBJ1-1 for the parts outside the CDR3, the full variable domain is DTGVSQNPRHKITKRGQNVTFRCDPISEHNRLYWYRQTLGQGPEFLTYFQNEAQLEKSRLLSDRFSAERPKGSFSTLEIQRTEQGDSAMYLCASSIKQGLSTEAFFGQGTRLTVV.

This chain connects TRBV7-6 to TRBJ2-2; D ambiguous. In germline, CDR1 is SGHVS, CDR2 FNYEAQ. CDR3 length: 17 residues. Trimming stripped 5 bases from V and 4 bases from J, with 20 bases between. CDR3 residues: CASSQSPNEDITGELFF. The CDR3 DNA follows: TGTGCCAGCAGCCAATCCCCGAATGAGGATATCACCGGGGAGCTGTTTTTT.

The rearrangement uses TRBV5-4 and TRBJ1-1; a possible D gene is TRBD1 (5 bases). The CDR3 covers 14 residues. The germline V gene has CDR1 SGHNT and CDR2 YYREEE (reference sequence). Trimming pared 0 bases from V and 1 base from J, leaving 7 bases between. CDR3 bases: TGTGCCAGCAGCTTGGCCCAGGGGAACACTGAAGCTTTCTTT. This codes for CASSLAQGNTEAFF.

The rearrangement joins TRBV5-1 to TRBJ2-7, with D hard to call. V lost 0 bases and J 4 bases, leaving 26 bases between the germline ends. The germline gives CDR1 SGHRS, CDR2 YFSETQ. The CDR3 is 19 amino acids. For the CDR3, the DNA is TGCGCCAGCAGCTTGGCCGGGCCTATGGCCGGGCTACAGACTTACGAGCAGTACGTC. Encoded protein: CASSLAGPMAGLQTYEQYV.

This rearrangement joins TRBV19 to TRBJ1-5; possibly TRBD1 for D (5 bases). The germline V gene has CDR1 LNHDA and CDR2 SQIVND (reference sequence). V was clipped by 0 bases and J by 13 bases, with 13 bases between them. The CDR3 is made up of 13 amino acids. This chain's CDR3 is CASSIDRGRNQHF. Here the CDR3 DNA reads TGTGCCAGTAGTATAGATCGGGGCCGTAATCAGCATTTT.

The chain joins TRBV4-1 to TRBJ2-2; D is perhaps TRBD1 (7 bases). Trimming took 1 base from V and 2 from J, leaving 14 bases between them. The germline V gene has CDR1 MGHRA and CDR2 YSYEKL. CDR3 length equals 17 residues. The CDR3: CASSQVFQGGNTGELFF. In nucleotides, the CDR3 is TGCGCCAGCAGCCAAGTCTTTCAGGGGGGCAACACCGGGGAGCTGTTTTTT.

This chain connects TRBV6-5 to TRBJ2-1; possible D gene TRBD2, 5 bases. Germline loops: CDR1 MNHEY, CDR2 SVGAGI. The CDR3 has 13 amino acids. V was trimmed by 2 bases and J by 7 bases, leaving 9 bases between them. CDR3 DNA: TGTGCCAGCAGTTACCGGGGTCTGAATGAGCAGTTCTTC. Translated: CASSYRGLNEQFF.